The sequence of this T cell receptor (beta chain) was determined in a study of blood T cell repertoires in COVID-19. Turning to the study itself: Specimens from acute and convalescent COVID-19 originated in the United States, Italy and Spain. T cells, B-cell-depleted T cells, or PBMCs provided the cDNA or gDNA that served as material.

V gave up 6 bases and J gave up 4 bases; unmatched junction bases: 2. Germline V gene lookup returns CDR1 SGHTA and CDR2 FQGTGA. CDR3 length equals 13 residues. As handled by the study authors: It was from reference gene primer amplification that nucleated cell counts were estimated. Generated by immunoSEQ multiplex PCR, the TCRdb table keeps only in-frame clones and is missing some. V and J calls plus clone size are reproduced from that table; the DNA served to infer D and trimming. The sample shows fewer than 250,000 clones, around 83% of them seen only once. The sequence derives from a woman aged 45 to 65 with acute or convalescent COVID-19. This rearrangement joins TRBV7-3 to TRBJ1-1, with 10 nucleotides matching TRBD1. The sample comprised peripheral blood. DNA for the CDR3: TGTGCCAGCAGTTGGACAGGGGGCACTGAAGCTTTCTTT. Its translation: CASSWTGGTEAFF.